The next 27 T cell receptor beta chains were all read from a single sample in a study of T cell repertoires in cytomegalovirus infection. Each CDR3 protein gets one entry after TCRdb re-called the reads with MiXCR. The table lists around 130,000 distinct CDR3 sequences, more than 7% of them singletons. Sequencing input: PBMCs. These receptors were obtained from a human donor in good health (CMV status not recorded). Some clones in this sample may be carry-over from other donors' samples.

The sample holds many counts of this clonotype. V gene TRBV12-3 or TRBV12-4 combines with J gene TRBJ1-2; 7 bases agree with TRBD1. The CDR3 loop spans 13 amino acids. V gave up 5 bases and J gave up 10 bases; unmatched junction bases: 10. CDR3 sequence (DNA): TGTGCCAGCAGTCCCGACAGGGCCATGGACTACACCTTC. It yields the protein CASSPDRAMDYTF.

At least ten counts were recorded for this clonotype. The rearrangement joins TRBV28 to TRBJ1-5; D call uncertain. V lost 0 bases to trimming and J lost 5 bases, with 11 bases between them. Germline loops: CDR1 MDHEN, CDR2 SYDVKM. The CDR3 runs to 15 residues. CDR3 nucleotide sequence: TGTGCCAGCAGTTTATGGGGGAGGCGAGATCAGCCCCAGCATTTT. It encodes CASSLWGRRDQPQHF.

This clonotype has ten or more counts. The rearrangement joins TRBV6-5 to TRBJ1-1; D gene uncertain. In germline, CDR1 is MNHEY, CDR2 SVGAGI. The CDR3 is made up of 14 amino acids. V was clipped by 0 bases and J by 1 base, with 6 bases between them. Written as DNA, the CDR3 is TGTGCCAGCAGTTACTCGGCCGAGAACACTGAAGCTTTCTTT. It encodes CASSYSAENTEAFF.

In its sample, this clonotype was seen many times. The V call is TRBV28, the J call TRBJ1-1, with D possibly TRBD1 on 5 matching bases. Between the trimmed V and J ends, which lost 3 bases and 4 bases, there was a span of 15 bases. The CDR3 is 15 residues long. Germline V gene sequence: CDR1 MDHEN, CDR2 SYDVKM. CDR3 bases: TGTGCCAGCAGTTTGGTGGGGGGTATGGGCACTGAAGCTTTCTTT. Its protein product is CASSLVGGMGTEAFF.

This clonotype has ten or more counts. This chain uses TRBV19 with TRBJ1-2; D not resolved. Germline loops: CDR1 LNHDA, CDR2 SQIVND (reference sequence). This CDR3 is built from 14 residues. Trimming stripped 2 bases from V and 4 bases from J, with 11 bases between. CDR3 coding DNA: TGTGCCAGTAGTATAACGGGCGGAAGCTATGGCTACACCTTC. Translation: CASSITGGSYGYTF.

Ten or more counts support this clonotype. The genes are TRBV7-2 and TRBJ1-2; a possible D gene is TRBD1 (5 bases). The CDR3 is 15 amino acids. The V and J ends lost 5 bases and 3 bases respectively, with 16 bases between them. CDR1 and CDR2 from the germline V gene are SGHTA and FQGNSA. CDR3 region: CASSQVFRQYYGYTF. The CDR3, as DNA: TGTGCCAGCAGCCAAGTTTTCCGACAGTACTATGGCTACACCTTC.

This clonotype has ten or more counts. The V call is TRBV6-5, the J call TRBJ1-1; D perhaps matches TRBD1 (5 bases). The CDR3 has 14 residues. CDR1 is MNHEY and CDR2 is SVGAGI in the germline V gene. V was shortened by 8 bases and J by 0 bases, with 13 bases between the two germline ends. The CDR3 sequence is CASGADSMNTEAFF. CDR3 DNA sequence: TGTGCCAGCGGGGCAGATTCCATGAACACTGAAGCTTTCTTT.

At least ten counts were recorded for this clonotype. The chain combines TRBV7-2 with TRBJ1-5, with D unclear. Deletions cut 0 bases from V and 6 bases from J, with 6 bases between. Germline V CDR1 and CDR2: SGHTA, FQGNSA. The CDR3 has 13 amino acids. The CDR3 nucleotides read TGTGCCAGCAGCTTAGCGGAGGGTCAGCCCCAGCATTTT. Protein: CASSLAEGQPQHF.

This clonotype has more than one count but fewer than ten. This sequence joins TRBV15 and TRBJ2-7; D not certain. The length of the CDR3 is 14 residues. V lost 8 bases and J lost 2, with 16 bases in between. Germline loops: CDR1 LNHNV, CDR2 YYDKDF (reference sequence). The CDR3 DNA reads as TGTGCCACCGCCCCAGAGATGGGCACCTACGAGCAGTACTTC. The encoded protein is CATAPEMGTYEQYF.

There are many counts of this clonotype. The chain uses TRBV18 and TRBJ2-7; the D gene could be TRBD1 or TRBD2 (5 bases each). Trimming removed 3 bases at V and 6 bases at J, with 18 bases between. This CDR3 region has 15 residues. Germline-derived CDR1 and CDR2 are KGHSH and LQKENI. CDR3 sequence (DNA): TGTGCCAGCTCACCTAACCGGGACCTAAATGGCGAGCAGTACTTC. It encodes CASSPNRDLNGEQYF. The full variable domain, its missing parts supplied by reference TRBV18 and TRBJ2-7, is NAGVMQNPRHLVRRRGQEARLRCSPMKGHSHVYWYRQLPEEGLKFMVYLQKENIIDESGMPKERFSAEFPKEGPSILRIQQVVRGDSAAYFCASSPNRDLNGEQYFGPGTRLTVT.

This clonotype was seen only a few times. A much larger clone lies a single base off, so this may be a read error. The chain links TRBV12-3 or TRBV12-4 to TRBJ2-5; D not certain. Trimming cost V 6 bases and J 2 bases, with 13 bases left between them. CDR3 length: 14 amino acids. CDR3 residues: CASSLVGNQETQYF. The CDR3 DNA follows: TGTGCCAGCAGCCTTGTGGGGAATCAAGAGACCCAGTACTTC.

This clonotype was observed at least ten times. The rearrangement uses TRBV28 and TRBJ1-1, with a possible D match to TRBD1 (5 bases). Germline loops: CDR1 MDHEN, CDR2 SYDVKM. Trimming took 9 bases from V and 6 from J, leaving 23 bases between them. The CDR3 runs to 15 residues. CDR3 sequence (DNA): TGTGCCAGTCCCGGGCAATCGGCCTTGGGGGCTGAAGCTTTCTTT. Its protein product is CASPGQSALGAEAFF.

This clonotype has ten or more counts. The V gene is TRBV4-1, the J gene TRBJ1-5; D is undetermined. Trimming left V 3 bases short and J 0 bases short, with 6 bases between. The CDR3 spans 14 residues. Germline V CDR1 and CDR2: MGHRA, YSYEKL. The CDR3 DNA follows: TGCGCCAGCAGCCACACACATAGCAATCAGCCCCAGCATTTT. Protein: CASSHTHSNQPQHF.

This clonotype was counted many times. This chain links TRBV7-9 with TRBJ2-5; weak D call: TRBD2 (6 bases). This CDR3 has 14 amino acids. V was cut by 2 bases and J by 0 bases, with 7 bases left in between. Looked up from germline, CDR1 is SEHNR and CDR2 is FQNEAQ (reference sequence). CDR3 sequence: CASSLRLDQETQYF. The CDR3 nucleotides read TGTGCCAGCAGCTTACGACTAGACCAAGAGACCCAGTACTTC.

This clonotype was found many times. The genes are TRBV7-2 and TRBJ2-1; a weak D match, TRBD1 (6 bases). Trimming removed 8 bases from V and 4 bases from J, with 12 bases in between. The germline CDR1 and CDR2 sequences are SGHTA and FQGNSA. This CDR3 contains 13 residues. DNA of the CDR3: TGTGCCAGCGGGTGGGGGCTGTACAATGAGCAGTTCTTC. Translated: CASGWGLYNEQFF.

This clonotype was counted a few times. This chain joins TRBV12-3 or TRBV12-4 and TRBJ2-7; possibly TRBD1 for D (6 bases). The CDR3 runs 13 residues. V lost 8 bases to trimming and J lost 3 bases, with 14 bases between them. The CDR3 protein is CASGIQGGYEQYF. CDR3 DNA: TGTGCCAGCGGGATACAGGGTGGCTACGAGCAGTACTTC.

This clonotype was counted only a few times. The chain recombines TRBV4-2 with TRBJ2-7; D unclear. CDR1 and CDR2 (germline): LGHNA, YNFKEQ. The V and J ends lost 3 bases and 11 bases respectively, with 17 bases between them. The CDR3 has 13 residues. CDR3 protein: CASSQAEFPPKYF. The DNA for the CDR3 is TGTGCCAGCAGCCAGGCGGAATTCCCTCCGAAGTACTTC.

This clonotype was counted ten times or more. The chain uses TRBV6-6 and TRBJ1-3; no reliable D call. Trimming shortened V by 2 bases and J by 4 bases, and 12 bases separated the two germline ends. The germline V gene encodes CDR1 MNHNY and CDR2 SVGAGI (reference sequence). The CDR3 is 15 amino acids. CDR3 sequence reads: CASSYDEGGGNTIYF. In DNA, the CDR3 is TGTGCCAGCAGTTACGACGAGGGCGGAGGAAACACCATATATTTT.

This clonotype was seen ten or more times. The rearrangement uses TRBV6-4 and TRBJ2-1, with 14 bases fitting TRBD2. The CDR3 totals 15 residues. V shed 7 bases and J 7 bases; nucleotides not matched to a gene: 6. In germline, CDR1 is MRHNA, CDR2 SNTAGT. CDR3 loop: CASTMTSGGANEQFF. CDR3 DNA: TGTGCCAGCACCATGACTAGCGGGGGGGCTAATGAGCAGTTCTTC.

This clonotype was recorded many times. The CDR3 coding sequence is TGTGCCAGCAGCTTAACGAACACCGGGGAGCTGTTTTTT. Amino acid sequence: CASSLTNTGELFF. The chain carries TRBV11-3 and TRBJ2-2; D is unresolved. The length of the CDR3 is 13 residues. Trimming pared 2 bases from V and 0 bases from J, leaving 1 base between. CDR1 is SGHNT and CDR2 is YENEEA in the germline V gene. Full variable domain (outside the CDR3, taken from reference TRBV11-3 and TRBJ2-2): EAGVVQSPRYKIIEKKQPVAFWCNPISGHNTLYWYLQNLGQGPELLIRYENEEAVDDSQLPKDRFSAERLKGVDSTLKIQPAELGDSAVYLCASSLTNTGELFFGEGSRLTVL.

The chain uses TRBV6-5 and TRBJ1-2, with D hard to call. V lost 8 bases, J lost 1 base, and 11 bases lay in between. The CDR3 extends over 13 amino acids. CDR1 MNHEY and CDR2 SVGAGI come from the germline V gene. The DNA of the CDR3 is TGTGCCAGCGCGGGAAATTTTAACTATGGCTACACCTTC. Translating it yields CASAGNFNYGYTF.

This clonotype was detected ten times or more. The J gene is TRBJ1-1, the V gene TRBV7-2; 10 bases align to TRBD1. CDR3 length: 18 residues. Germline CDR1 is SGHTA and CDR2 is FQGNSA. Unmatched junction bases numbered 12, after V lost 2 bases and J lost 3 bases. CDR3 residues: CASSLTGQGIRKYTEAFF. The CDR3 nucleotides are TGTGCCAGCAGCTTAACGGGACAGGGGATCAGGAAGTACACTGAAGCTTTCTTT. The entire variable domain, with the rest obtained from reference TRBV7-2 and TRBJ1-1, is as follows: GAGVSQSPSNKVTEKGKDVELRCDPISGHTALYWYRQSLGQGLEFLIYFQGNSAPDKSGLPSDRFSAERTGGSVSTLTIQRTQQEDSAVYLCASSLTGQGIRKYTEAFFGQGTRLTVV.

This clonotype was observed at least ten times. J is TRBJ1-1 and V is TRBV11-2; no firm D call. Trimming pared 5 bases from V and 4 bases from J, leaving 8 bases between. This CDR3 region has 12 residues. From germline, CDR1 is SGHAT and CDR2 FQNNGV. The CDR3 region is CASSRRFTEAFF. As DNA, the CDR3 is TGTGCCAGCAGCCGCCGATTCACTGAAGCTTTCTTT.

This clonotype was detected many times. The CDR3 spells CASGDRNYGYTF. CDR3 nucleotides: TGTGCCAGCGGGGACAGGAACTATGGCTACACCTTC. The chain carries TRBV12-3 or TRBV12-4 and TRBJ1-2; 8 bases line up with TRBD1. V lost 8 bases to trimming and J lost 2 bases; unmatched junction nucleotides: 1. The CDR3 spans 12 residues.

This clonotype was observed at least ten times. CDR3 coding DNA: TGCGCCAGCAGCCAAGTAGGCGGGATCACTGAAGCTTTCTTT. Its translation is CASSQVGGITEAFF. The V call is TRBV4-1, the J call TRBJ1-1, with unresolved D. Germline V gene lookup returns CDR1 MGHRA and CDR2 YSYEKL. Trimming shortened V by 1 base and J by 4 bases, and 10 bases separated the two germline ends. This CDR3 has 14 amino acids.

The CDR3 loop reads CATSRTGREKLFF. The DNA for the CDR3 is TGTGCCACCAGCAGGACAGGGAGGGAAAAACTGTTTTTT. The chain uses TRBV15 and TRBJ1-4; TRBD1 aligns across 7 bases. Germline CDR1 reads LNHNV; CDR2 reads YYDKDF (reference sequence). This CDR3 spans 13 amino acids. V gave up 3 bases and J gave up 8 bases; unmatched junction bases: 3.

This clonotype was counted ten times or more. V and J are TRBV15 and TRBJ2-2; 11 bases are shared with TRBD1. The J segment lost 4 bases and the V segment lost 5 bases, leaving 12 bases of the junction unmatched. The CDR3 spans 18 residues. Germline V gene sequence: CDR1 LNHNV, CDR2 YYDKDF (reference sequence). The CDR3 bases are TGTGCCACCAGCCCACTCGGACAGGGGGCGCGCGGCACCGGGGAGCTGTTTTTT. Its protein is CATSPLGQGARGTGELFF.